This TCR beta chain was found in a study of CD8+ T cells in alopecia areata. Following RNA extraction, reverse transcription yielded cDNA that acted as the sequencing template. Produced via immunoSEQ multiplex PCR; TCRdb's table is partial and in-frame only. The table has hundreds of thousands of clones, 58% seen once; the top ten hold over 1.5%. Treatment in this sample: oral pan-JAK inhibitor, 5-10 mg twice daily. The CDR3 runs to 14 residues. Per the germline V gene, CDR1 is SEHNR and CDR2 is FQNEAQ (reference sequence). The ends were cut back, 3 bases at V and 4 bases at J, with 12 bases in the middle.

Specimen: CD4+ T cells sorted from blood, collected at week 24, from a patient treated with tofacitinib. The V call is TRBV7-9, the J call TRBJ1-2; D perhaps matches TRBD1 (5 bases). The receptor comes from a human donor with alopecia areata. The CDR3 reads CASSFGTGGYGYTF. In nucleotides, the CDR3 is TGTGCCAGCAGCTTTGGGACCGGCGGCTATGGCTACACCTTC. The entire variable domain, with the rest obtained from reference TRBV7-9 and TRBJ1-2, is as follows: DTGVSQNPRHKITKRGQNVTFRCDPISEHNRLYWYRQTLGQGPEFLTYFQNEAQLEKSRLLSDRFSAERPKGSFSTLEIQRTEQGDSAMYLCASSFGTGGYGYTFGSGTRLTVV.